The source of this T cell receptor (beta chain) is a study of T cell repertoires in cytomegalovirus infection. On the study more broadly: Based on public TCR beta signatures, there were indications of CMV infection and of a matching HLA type. Study findings and constraints: Individuals carrying CMV plus the relevant HLA were identified by cumulative frequency of public TCR beta families. There were HLA-C-restricted CMV-specific TCR beta clonotypes dominating the ex vivo response.

A single record per CDR3 protein comes from TCRdb applying MiXCR to the reads. The sample includes about 920,000 distinct CDR3 sequences, around 30% seen only once; the top ten take around 15%. The CDR3 has 15 amino acids. V lost 6 bases to trimming and J lost 2 bases, with 15 bases between them. CDR1 MNHNS and CDR2 SASEGT come from the germline V gene. This clonotype was counted only a few times. The antigen is undetermined. The sequence derives from a human donor in good health (CMV status not recorded). Some clones in this sample may be carry-over from other donors' samples. The J gene is TRBJ2-3, the V gene TRBV6-1; the D call may be TRBD1 or TRBD2 (5 bases each). The sequenced sample was cultured CD8+ T cells from PBMCs, obtained from culture after CMV antigen stimulation. CDR3 sequence reads: CASSNRDGNTDTQYF. The DNA for the CDR3 is TGTGCCAGCAGCAACCGGGACGGCAACACAGATACGCAGTATTTT.